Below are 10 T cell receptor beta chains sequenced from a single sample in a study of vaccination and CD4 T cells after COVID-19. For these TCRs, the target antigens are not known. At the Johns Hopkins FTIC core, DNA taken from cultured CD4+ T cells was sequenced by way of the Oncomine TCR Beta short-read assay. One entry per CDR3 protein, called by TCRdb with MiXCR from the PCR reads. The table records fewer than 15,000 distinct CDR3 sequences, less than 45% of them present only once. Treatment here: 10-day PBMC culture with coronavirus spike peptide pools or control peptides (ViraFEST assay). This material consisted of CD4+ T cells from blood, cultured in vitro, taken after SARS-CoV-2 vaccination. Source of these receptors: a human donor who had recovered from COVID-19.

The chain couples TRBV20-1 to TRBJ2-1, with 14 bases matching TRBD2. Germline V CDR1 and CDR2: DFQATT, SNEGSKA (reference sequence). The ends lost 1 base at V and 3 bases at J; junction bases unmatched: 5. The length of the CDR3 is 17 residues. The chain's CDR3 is CSARGLAGGTDYNEQFF. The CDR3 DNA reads TGCAGTGCTAGAGGACTAGCGGGGGGGACAGACTACAATGAGCAGTTCTTC.

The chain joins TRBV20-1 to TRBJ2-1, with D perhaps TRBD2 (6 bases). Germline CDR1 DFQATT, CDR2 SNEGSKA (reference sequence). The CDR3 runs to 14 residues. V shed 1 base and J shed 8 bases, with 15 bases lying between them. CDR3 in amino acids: CSARVPGSGDEQFF. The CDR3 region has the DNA TGCAGTGCTAGAGTCCCCGGGAGTGGGGATGAGCAGTTCTTC.

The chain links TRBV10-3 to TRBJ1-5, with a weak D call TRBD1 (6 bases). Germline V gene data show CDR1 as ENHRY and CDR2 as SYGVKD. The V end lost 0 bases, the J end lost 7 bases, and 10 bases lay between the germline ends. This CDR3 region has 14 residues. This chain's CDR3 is CAISESQGKQPQHF. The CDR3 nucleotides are TGTGCCATCAGTGAGTCCCAGGGGAAGCAGCCCCAGCATTTT.

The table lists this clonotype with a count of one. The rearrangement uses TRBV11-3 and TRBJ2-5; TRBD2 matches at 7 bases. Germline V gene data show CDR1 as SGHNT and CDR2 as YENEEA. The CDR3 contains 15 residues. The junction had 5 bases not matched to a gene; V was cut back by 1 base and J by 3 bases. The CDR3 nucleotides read TGTGCCAGCAGCTTAGGGGAGGGCCTGGAAGAGACCCAGTACTTC. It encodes CASSLGEGLEETQYF.

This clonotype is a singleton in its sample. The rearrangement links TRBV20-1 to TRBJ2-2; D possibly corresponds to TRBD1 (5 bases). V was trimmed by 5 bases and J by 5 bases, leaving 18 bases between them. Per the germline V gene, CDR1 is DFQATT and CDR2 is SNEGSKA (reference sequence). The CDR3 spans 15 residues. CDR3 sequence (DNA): TGCAGTGCTCCGTCGGTAGGACAAAGAACCGGGGAGCTGTTTTTT. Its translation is CSAPSVGQRTGELFF.

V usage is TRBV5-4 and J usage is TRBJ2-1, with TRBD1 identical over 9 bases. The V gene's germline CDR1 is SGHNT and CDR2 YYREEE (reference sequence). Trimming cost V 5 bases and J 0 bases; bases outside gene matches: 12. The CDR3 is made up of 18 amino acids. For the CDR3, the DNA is TGTGCCAGCAGTCTGACAGGGGGTTACACCTCCTCCTACAATGAGCAGTTCTTC. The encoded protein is CASSLTGGYTSSYNEQFF.

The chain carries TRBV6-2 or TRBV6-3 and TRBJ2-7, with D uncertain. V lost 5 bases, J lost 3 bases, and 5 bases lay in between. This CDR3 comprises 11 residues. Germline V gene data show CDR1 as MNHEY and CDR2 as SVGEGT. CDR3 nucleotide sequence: TGTGCCAGCAGTCGTCACTACGAGCAGTACTTC. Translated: CASSRHYEQYF.

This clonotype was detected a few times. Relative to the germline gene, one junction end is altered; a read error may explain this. The CDR3: CASSKEFMGRPIF. Written as DNA, the CDR3 is TGTGCCAGCAGTAAGGAGTTCATGGGCCGCCCCATCTTC. The gene calls are TRBV6-1 and TRBJ2-7; D not certain. This CDR3 spans 13 amino acids. From germline, CDR1 is MNHNS and CDR2 SASEGT.

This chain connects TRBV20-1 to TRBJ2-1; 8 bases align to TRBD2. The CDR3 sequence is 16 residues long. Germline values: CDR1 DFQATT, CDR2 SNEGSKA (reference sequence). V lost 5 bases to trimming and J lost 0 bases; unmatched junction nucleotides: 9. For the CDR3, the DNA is TGCAGTGCTCTGAACCTAGCGGGCCTCTCCTACAATGAGCAGTTCTTC. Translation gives CSALNLAGLSYNEQFF.

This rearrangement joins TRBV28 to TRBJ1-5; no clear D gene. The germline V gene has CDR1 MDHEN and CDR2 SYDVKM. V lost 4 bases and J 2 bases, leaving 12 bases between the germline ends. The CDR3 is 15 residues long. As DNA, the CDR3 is TGTGCCAGCAGTTATAAGGTAGAGGGCAATCAGCCCCAGCATTTT. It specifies CASSYKVEGNQPQHF. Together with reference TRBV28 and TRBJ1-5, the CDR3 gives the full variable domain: DVKVTQSSRYLVKRTGEKVFLECVQDMDHENMFWYRQDPGLGLRLIYFSYDVKMKEKGDIPEGYSVSREKKERFSLILESASTNQTSMYLCASSYKVEGNQPQHFGDGTRLSIL.